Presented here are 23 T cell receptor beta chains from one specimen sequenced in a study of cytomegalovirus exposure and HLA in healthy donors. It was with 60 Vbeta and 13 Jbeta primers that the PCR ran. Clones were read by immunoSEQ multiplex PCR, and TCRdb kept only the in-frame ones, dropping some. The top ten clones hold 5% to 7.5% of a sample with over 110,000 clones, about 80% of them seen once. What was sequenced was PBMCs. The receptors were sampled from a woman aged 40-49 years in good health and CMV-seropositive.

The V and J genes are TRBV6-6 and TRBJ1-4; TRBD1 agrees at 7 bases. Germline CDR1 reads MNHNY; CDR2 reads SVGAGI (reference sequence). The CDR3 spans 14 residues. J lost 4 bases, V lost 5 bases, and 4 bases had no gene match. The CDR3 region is CASSTGQFNEKLFF. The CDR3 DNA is TGTGCCAGCAGTACGGGACAGTTTAATGAAAAACTGTTTTTT.

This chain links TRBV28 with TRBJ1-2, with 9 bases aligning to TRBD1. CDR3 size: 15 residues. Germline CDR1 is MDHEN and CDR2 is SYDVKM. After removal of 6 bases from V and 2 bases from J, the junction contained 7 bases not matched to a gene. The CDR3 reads CASRAPGTGNYGYTF. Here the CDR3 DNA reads TGTGCCAGCAGAGCGCCCGGGACAGGGAACTATGGCTACACCTTC.

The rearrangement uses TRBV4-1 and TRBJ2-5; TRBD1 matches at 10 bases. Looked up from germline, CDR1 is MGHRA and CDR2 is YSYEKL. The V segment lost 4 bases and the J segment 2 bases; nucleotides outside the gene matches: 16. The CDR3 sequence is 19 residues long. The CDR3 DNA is TGCGCCAGCAGCCCTATCCCGGGACAGGGGTTGAAGGGGCAAGAGACCCAGTACTTC. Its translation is CASSPIPGQGLKGQETQYF.

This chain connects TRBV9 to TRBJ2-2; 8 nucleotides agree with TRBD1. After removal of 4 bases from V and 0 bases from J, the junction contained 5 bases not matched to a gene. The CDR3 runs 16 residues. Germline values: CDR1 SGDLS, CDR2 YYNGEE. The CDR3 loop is CASSHDRGPNTGELFF. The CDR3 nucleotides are TGTGCCAGCAGCCATGACAGGGGACCGAACACCGGGGAGCTGTTTTTT.

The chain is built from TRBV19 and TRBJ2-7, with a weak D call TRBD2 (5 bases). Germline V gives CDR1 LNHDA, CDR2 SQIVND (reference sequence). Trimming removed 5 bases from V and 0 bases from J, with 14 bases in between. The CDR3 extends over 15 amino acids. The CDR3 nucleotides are TGTGCCAGTAGTGCCAGACTGGGGAGCTCCTACGAGCAGTACTTC. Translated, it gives CASSARLGSSYEQYF.

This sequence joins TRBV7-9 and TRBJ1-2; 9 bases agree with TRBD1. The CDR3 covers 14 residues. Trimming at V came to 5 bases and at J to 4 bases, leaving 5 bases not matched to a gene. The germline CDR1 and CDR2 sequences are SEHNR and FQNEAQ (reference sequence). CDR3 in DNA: TGTGCCAGCAGCCTAAGGACAGGGGCCTATGGCTACACCTTC. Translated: CASSLRTGAYGYTF.

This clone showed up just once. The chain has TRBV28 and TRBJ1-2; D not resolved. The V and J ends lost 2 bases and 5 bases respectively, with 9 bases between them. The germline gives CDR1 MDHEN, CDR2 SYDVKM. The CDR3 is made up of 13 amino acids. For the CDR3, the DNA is TGTGCCAGCAGTTTAGACTGCCGGTATGGCTACACCTTC. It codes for CASSLDCRYGYTF.

CDR3 amino acids: CASSQRAAREGPVNEKLFF. CDR3 DNA: TGCGCCAGCAGCCAACGCGCCGCAAGGGAGGGACCGGTTAATGAAAAACTGTTTTTT. J is TRBJ1-4 and V is TRBV4-1, with D perhaps TRBD1 (5 bases). The germline V gene has CDR1 MGHRA and CDR2 YSYEKL. The CDR3 spans 19 residues. V dropped 2 bases and J dropped 4 bases, with 23 bases sitting between them.

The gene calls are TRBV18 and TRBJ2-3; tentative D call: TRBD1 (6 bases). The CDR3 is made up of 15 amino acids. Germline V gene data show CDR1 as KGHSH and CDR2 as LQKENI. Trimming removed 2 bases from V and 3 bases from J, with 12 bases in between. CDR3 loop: CASSPGGQRTDTQYF. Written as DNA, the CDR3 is TGTGCCAGCTCACCAGGAGGACAGCGTACAGATACGCAGTATTTT.

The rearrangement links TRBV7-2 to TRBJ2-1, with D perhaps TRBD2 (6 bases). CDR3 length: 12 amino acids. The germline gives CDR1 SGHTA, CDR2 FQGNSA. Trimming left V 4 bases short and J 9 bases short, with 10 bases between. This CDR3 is CASSSQRVEQFF. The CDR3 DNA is TGTGCCAGCAGCTCTCAGCGGGTTGAGCAGTTCTTC.

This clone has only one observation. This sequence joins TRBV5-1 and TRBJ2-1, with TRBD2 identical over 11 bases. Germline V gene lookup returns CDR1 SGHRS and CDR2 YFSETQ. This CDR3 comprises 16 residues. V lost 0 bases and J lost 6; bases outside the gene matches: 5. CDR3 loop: CASSLALAGVGNEQFF. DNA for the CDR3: TGCGCCAGCAGCTTGGCACTAGCGGGAGTCGGCAATGAGCAGTTCTTC. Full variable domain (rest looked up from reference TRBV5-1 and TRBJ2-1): KAGVTQTPRYLIKTRGQQVTLSCSPISGHRSVSWYQQTPGQGLQFLFEYFSETQRNKGNFPGRFSGRQFSNSRSEMNVSTLELGDSALYLCASSLALAGVGNEQFFGPGTRLTVL.

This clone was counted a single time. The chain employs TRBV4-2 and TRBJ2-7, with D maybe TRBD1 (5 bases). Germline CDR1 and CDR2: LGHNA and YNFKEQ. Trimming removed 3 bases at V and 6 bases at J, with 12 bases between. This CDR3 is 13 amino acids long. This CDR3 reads CASSQIQGGEQYF. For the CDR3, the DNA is TGTGCCAGCAGCCAGATCCAGGGCGGCGAGCAGTACTTC.

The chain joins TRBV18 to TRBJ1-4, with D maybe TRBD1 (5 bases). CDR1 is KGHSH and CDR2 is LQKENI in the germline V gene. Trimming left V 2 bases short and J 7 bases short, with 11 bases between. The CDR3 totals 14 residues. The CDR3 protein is CASSPMGRGEKLFF. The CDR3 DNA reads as TGTGCCAGCTCACCAATGGGGCGCGGTGAAAAACTGTTTTTT.

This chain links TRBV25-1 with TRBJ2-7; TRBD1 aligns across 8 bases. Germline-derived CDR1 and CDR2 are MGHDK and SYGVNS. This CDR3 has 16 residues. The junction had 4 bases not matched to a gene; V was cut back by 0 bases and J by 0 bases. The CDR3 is CASSEYAGQGSYEQYF. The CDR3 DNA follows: TGTGCCAGCAGTGAATATGCCGGACAGGGCTCCTACGAGCAGTACTTC.

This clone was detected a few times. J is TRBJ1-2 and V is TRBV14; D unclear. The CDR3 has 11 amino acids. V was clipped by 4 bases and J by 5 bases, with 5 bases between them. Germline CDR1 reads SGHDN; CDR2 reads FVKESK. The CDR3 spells CASSPGYGYTF. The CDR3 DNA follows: TGTGCCAGCAGCCCGGGGTATGGCTACACCTTC.

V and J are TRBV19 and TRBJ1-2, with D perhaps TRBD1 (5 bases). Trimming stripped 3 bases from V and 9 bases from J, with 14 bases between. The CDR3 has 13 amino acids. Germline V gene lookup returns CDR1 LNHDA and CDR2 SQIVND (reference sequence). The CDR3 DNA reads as TGTGCCAGTAGTATGAGGGCGCGGGGCAGCTACACCTTC. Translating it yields CASSMRARGSYTF.

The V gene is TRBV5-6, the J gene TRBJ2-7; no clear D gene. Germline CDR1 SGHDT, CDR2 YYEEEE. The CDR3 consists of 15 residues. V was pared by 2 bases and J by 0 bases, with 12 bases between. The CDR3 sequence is CASSLYSPSSYEQYF. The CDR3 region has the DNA TGTGCCAGCAGCTTATACAGTCCAAGCTCCTACGAGCAGTACTTC.

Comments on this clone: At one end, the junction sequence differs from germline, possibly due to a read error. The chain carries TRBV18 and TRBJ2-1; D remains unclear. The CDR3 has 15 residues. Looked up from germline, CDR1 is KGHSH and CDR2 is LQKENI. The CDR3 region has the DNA TGTGCCAGCTCTCCACGCGTAAGTACCTACAATGAGCAGTTCTTC. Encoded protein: CASSPRVSTYNEQFF.

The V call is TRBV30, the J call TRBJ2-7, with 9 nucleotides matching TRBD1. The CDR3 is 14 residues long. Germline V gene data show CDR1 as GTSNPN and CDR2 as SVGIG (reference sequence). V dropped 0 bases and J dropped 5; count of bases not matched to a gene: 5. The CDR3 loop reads CAWSVGTGSDEQYF. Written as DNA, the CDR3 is TGTGCCTGGAGTGTAGGGACAGGGAGCGACGAGCAGTACTTC.

The CDR3 sequence is CASSHGVAGYNEQFF. CDR3 coding DNA: TGTGCCAGCAGCCACGGGGTAGCGGGATACAATGAGCAGTTCTTC. This chain uses TRBV6-4 with TRBJ2-1; the match to TRBD2 covers 8 bases. From germline, CDR1 is MRHNA and CDR2 SNTAGT. This CDR3 contains 15 residues. V trimming: 6 bases; J trimming: 4 bases; junction bases outside the gene matches: 8.

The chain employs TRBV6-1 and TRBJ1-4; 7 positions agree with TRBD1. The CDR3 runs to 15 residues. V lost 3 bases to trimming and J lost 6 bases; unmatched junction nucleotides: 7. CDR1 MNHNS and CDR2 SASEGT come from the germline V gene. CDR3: CASSDGQANYEKLFF. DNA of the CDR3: TGTGCCAGCAGTGATGGACAGGCAAACTATGAAAAACTGTTTTTT.

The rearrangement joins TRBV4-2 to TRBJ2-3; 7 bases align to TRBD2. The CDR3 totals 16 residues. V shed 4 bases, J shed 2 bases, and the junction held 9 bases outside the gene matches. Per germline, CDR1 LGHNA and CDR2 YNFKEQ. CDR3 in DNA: TGTGCCAGCAGCCCTCGTCTAGCGGAGTCCACAGATACGCAGTATTTT. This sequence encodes CASSPRLAESTDTQYF.

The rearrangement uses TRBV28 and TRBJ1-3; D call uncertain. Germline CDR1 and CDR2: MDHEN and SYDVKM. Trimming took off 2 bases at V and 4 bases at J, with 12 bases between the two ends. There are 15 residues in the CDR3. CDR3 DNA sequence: TGTGCCAGCAGTTTAGGCTTCACCCAAGGAAACACCATATATTTT. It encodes CASSLGFTQGNTIYF.